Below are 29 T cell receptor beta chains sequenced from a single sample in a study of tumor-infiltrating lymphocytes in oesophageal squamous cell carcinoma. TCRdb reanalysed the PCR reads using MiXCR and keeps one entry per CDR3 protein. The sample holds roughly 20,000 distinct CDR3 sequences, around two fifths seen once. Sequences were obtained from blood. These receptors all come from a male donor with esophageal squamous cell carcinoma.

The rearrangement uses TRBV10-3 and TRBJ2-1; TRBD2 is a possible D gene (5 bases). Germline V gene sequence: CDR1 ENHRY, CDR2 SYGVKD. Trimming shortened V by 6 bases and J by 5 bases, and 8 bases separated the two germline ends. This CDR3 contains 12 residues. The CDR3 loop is CAIRTGNNEQFF. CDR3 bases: TGTGCCATCAGGACGGGGAACAATGAGCAGTTCTTC.

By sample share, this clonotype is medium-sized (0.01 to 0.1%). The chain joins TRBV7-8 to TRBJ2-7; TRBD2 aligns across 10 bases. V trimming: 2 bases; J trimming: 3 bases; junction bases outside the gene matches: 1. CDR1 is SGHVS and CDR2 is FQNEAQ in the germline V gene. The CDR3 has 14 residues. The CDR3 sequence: CASSLRTSGYEQYF. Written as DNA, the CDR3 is TGTGCCAGCAGCTTACGGACTAGCGGCTACGAGCAGTACTTC.

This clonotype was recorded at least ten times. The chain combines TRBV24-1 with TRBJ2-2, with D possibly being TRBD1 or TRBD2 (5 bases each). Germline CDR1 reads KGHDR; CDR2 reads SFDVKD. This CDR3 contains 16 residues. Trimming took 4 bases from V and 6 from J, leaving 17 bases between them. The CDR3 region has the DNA TGTGCCACCAGTGAGTCGGGGCGCGGTTCGTCCGGGGAGCTGTTTTTT. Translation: CATSESGRGSSGELFF.

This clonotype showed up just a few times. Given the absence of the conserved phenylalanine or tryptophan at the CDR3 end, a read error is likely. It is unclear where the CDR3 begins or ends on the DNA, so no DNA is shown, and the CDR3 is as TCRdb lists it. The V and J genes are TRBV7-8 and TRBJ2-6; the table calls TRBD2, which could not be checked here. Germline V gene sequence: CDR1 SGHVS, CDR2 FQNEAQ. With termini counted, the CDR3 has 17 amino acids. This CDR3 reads CASSPREAGGIEQYFGA.

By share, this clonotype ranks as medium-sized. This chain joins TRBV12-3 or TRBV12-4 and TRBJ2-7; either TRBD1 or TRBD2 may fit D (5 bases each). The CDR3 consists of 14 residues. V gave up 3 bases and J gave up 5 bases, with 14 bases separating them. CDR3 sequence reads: CASSLGLAKNEQYF. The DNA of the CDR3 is TGTGCCAGCAGTTTGGGGCTAGCTAAAAACGAGCAGTACTTC.

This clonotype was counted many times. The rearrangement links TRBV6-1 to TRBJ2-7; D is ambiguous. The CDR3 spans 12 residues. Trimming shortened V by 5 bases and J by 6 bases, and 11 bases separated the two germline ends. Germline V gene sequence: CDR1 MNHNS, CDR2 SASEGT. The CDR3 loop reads CASSPEVGEQYF. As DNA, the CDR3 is TGTGCCAGCAGTCCTGAGGTTGGCGAGCAGTACTTC.

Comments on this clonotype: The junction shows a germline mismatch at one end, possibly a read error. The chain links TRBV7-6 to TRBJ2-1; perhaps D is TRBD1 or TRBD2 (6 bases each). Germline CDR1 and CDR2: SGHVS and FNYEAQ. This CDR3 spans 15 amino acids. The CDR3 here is CASRGGSANTGELYF. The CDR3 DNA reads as TGTGCCAGCAGAGGGGGGTCCGCGAACACCGGGGAGCTGTACTTC.

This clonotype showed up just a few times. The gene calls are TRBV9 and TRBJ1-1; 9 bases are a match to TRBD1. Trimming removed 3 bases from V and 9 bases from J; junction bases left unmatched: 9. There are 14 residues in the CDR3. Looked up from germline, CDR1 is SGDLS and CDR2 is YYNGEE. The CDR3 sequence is CASSAWDRDSKAFF. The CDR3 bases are TGTGCCAGCAGCGCTTGGGACAGGGATTCGAAAGCTTTCTTT.

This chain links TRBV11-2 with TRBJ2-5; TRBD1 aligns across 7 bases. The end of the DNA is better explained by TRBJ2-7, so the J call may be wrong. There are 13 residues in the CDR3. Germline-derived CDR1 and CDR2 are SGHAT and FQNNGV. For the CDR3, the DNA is TGTGCCAGCAGTCGCGACAGGGTAGGCGAGCAGTACTTC. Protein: CASSRDRVGEQYF.

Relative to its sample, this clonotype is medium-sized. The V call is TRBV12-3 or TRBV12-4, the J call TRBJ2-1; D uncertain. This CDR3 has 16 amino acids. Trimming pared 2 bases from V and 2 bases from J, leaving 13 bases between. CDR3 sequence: CASSLTLVPPYNEQFF. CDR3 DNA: TGTGCCAGCAGTTTAACACTGGTCCCCCCCTACAATGAGCAGTTCTTC.

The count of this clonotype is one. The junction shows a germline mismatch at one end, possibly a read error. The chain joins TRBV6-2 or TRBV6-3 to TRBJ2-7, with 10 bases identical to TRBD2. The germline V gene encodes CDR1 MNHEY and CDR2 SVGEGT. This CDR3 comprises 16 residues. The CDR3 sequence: CASSYASGSNWGELYF. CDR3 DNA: TGTGCCAGCAGTTACGCTAGCGGGAGTAATTGGGGGGAGCTGTACTTC.

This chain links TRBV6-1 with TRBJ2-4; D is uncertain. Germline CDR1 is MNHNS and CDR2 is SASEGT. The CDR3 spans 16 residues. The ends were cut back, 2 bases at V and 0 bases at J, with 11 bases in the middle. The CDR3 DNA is TGTGCCAGCAGTGAACAGAATGGTCTAGCCAAAAACATTCAGTACTTC. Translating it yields CASSEQNGLAKNIQYF.

The CDR3: CASSVENEQYF. CDR3 DNA sequence: TGTGCCAGCAGCGTCGAAAATGAGCAGTACTTC. The gene calls are TRBV9 and TRBJ2-3, with no clear D. The DNA end favors TRBJ2-7, so the J call may be wrong. The CDR3 has 11 residues. CDR1 is SGDLS, CDR2 YYNGEE, per germline.

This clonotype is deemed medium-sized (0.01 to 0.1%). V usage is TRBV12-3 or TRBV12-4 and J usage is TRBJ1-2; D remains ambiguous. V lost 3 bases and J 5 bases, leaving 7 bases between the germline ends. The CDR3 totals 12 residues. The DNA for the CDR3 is TGTGCCAGCAGTTTGAGGTTGTATGGCTACACCTTC. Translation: CASSLRLYGYTF.

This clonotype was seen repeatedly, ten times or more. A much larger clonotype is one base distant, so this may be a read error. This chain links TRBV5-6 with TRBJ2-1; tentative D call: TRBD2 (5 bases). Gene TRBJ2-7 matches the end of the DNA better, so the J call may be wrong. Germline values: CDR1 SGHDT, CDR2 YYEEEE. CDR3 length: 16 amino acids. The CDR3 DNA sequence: TGTGCCAGCAGCTTGGCCGCGGGTCGTAGCTACAATGAGCAGTACTTC. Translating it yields CASSLAAGRSYNEQYF.

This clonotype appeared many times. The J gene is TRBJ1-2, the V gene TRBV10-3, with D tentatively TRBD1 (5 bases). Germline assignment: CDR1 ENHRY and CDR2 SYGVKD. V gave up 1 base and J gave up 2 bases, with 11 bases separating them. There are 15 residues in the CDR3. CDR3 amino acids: CAISEFHSGNYGYTF. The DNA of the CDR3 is TGTGCCATCAGTGAGTTTCACTCAGGGAACTATGGCTACACCTTC.

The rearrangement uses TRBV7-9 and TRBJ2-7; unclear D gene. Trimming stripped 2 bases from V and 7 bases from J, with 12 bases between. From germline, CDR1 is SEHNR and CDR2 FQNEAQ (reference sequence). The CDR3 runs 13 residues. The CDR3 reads CASSLTRYNEQYF. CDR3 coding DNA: TGTGCCAGCAGCTTAACCAGATACAATGAGCAGTACTTC. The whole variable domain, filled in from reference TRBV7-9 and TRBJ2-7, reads DTGVSQNPRHKITKRGQNVTFRCDPISEHNRLYWYRQTLGQGPEFLTYFQNEAQLEKSRLLSDRFSAERPKGSFSTLEIQRTEQGDSAMYLCASSLTRYNEQYFGPGTRLTVT.

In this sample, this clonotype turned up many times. CDR3 in DNA: TGTGCCAGTAGCGTAGCGCCTTCCTACAATGAGCAGTTCTTC. It is translated as CASSVAPSYNEQFF. The chain uses TRBV19 and TRBJ2-1, with D perhaps TRBD2 (5 bases). Germline V gives CDR1 LNHDA, CDR2 SQIVND (reference sequence). The CDR3 covers 14 residues. V lost 6 bases, J lost 1 base, and 10 bases lay in between.

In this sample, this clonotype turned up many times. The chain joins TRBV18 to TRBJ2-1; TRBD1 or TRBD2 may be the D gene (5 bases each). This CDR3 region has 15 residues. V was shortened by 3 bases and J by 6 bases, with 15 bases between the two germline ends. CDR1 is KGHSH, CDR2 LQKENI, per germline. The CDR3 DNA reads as TGTGCCAGCTCACCCTATATCGCGAGGGGCAATGAGCAGTTCTTC. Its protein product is CASSPYIARGNEQFF.

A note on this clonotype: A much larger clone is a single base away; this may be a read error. CDR3: CASSLGLSYNEQYF. The CDR3 DNA sequence: TGTGCCAGCAGCTTAGGGCTGTCCTACAATGAGCAGTACTTC. The chain uses TRBV7-2 and TRBJ2-1, with unresolved D. The closer fit of TRBJ2-7 to the DNA end suggests the J call may be wrong. The CDR3 loop spans 14 amino acids. Germline CDR1 SGHTA, CDR2 FQGNSA.

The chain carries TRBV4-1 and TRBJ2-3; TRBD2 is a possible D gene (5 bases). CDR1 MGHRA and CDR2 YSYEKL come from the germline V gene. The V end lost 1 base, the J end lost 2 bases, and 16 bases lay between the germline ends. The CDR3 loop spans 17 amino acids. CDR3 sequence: CASSQGWRVRVTDTQYF. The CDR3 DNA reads TGCGCCAGCAGCCAAGGTTGGCGAGTGAGGGTCACAGATACGCAGTATTTT.

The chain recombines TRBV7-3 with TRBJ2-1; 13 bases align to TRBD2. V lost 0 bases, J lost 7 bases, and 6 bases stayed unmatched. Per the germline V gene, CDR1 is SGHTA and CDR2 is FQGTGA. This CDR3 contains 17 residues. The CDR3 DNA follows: TGTGCCAGCAGCTTAACAAGACTAGCGGGAGGTAGGAATGAGCAGTTCTTC. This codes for CASSLTRLAGGRNEQFF.

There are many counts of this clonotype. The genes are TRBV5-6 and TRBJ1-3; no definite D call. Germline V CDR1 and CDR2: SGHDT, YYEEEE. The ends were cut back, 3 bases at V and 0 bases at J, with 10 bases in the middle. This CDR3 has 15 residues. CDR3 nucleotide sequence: TGTGCCAGCAGCTCGGCAGTGACCTCTGGAAACACCATATATTTT. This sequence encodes CASSSAVTSGNTIYF.

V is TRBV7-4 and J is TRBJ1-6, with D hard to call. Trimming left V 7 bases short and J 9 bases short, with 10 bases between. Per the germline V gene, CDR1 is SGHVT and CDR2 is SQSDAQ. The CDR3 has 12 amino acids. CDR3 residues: CASTVEGSPLHF. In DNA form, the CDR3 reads TGTGCCAGCACCGTAGAGGGTTCACCCCTCCACTTT.

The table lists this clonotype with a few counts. Here the CDR3 reads CASSIRAWGSGANVLTF. For the CDR3, the DNA is TGTGCCAGCAGCATCCGGGCCTGGGGCTCTGGGGCCAACGTCCTGACTTTC. The chain carries TRBV7-6 and TRBJ2-6; D is undetermined. The CDR3 covers 17 residues. From germline, CDR1 is SGHVS and CDR2 FNYEAQ. With 5 bases removed from V and 0 bases from J, the gap between germline ends came to 14 bases. Together with reference TRBV7-6 and TRBJ2-6, the CDR3 gives the full variable domain: GAGVSQSPRYKVTKRGQDVALRCDPISGHVSLYWYRQALGQGPEFLTYFNYEAQQDKSGLPNDRFSAERPEGSISTLTIQRTEQRDSAMYRCASSIRAWGSGANVLTFGAGSRLTVL.

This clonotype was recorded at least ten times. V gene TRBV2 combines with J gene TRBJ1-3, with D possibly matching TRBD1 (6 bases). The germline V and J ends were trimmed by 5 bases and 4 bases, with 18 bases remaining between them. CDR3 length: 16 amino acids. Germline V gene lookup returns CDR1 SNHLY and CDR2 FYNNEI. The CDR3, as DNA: TGTGCCAGCAGTTCAAGAACAGGGTGGCGAGGAAACACCATATATTTT. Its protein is CASSSRTGWRGNTIYF.

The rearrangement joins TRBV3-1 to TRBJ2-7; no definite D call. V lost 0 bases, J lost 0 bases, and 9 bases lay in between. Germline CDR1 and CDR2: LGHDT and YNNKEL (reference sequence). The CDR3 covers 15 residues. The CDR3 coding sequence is TGTGCCAGCAGCCAAGAAGGCCTCCTCTCCTACGAGCAGTACTTC. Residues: CASSQEGLLSYEQYF.

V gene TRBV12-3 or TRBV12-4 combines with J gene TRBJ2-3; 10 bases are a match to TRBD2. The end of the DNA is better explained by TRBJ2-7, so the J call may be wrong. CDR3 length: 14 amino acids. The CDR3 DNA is TGTGCCAGCAGTCGTAGCGGGAGGTATAGCGAGCAGTACTTC. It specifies CASSRSGRYSEQYF.

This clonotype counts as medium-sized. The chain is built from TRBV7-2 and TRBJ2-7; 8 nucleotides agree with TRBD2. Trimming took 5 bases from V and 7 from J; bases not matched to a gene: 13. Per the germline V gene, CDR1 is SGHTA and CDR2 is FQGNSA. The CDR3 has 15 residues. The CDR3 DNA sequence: TGTGCCAGCAGCCTCTCGAGCGGGGGTAACAATGAGCAGTACTTC. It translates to CASSLSSGGNNEQYF.